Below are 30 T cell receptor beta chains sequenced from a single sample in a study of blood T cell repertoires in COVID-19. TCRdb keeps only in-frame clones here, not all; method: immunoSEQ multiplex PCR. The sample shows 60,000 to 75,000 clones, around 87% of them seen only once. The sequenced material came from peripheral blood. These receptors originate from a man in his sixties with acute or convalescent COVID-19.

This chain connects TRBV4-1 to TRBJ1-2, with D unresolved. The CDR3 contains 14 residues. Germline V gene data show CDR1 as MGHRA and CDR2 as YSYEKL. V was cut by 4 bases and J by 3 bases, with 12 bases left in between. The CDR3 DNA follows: TGCGCCAGCAGCCGAGACGGTTCGGACTATGGCTACACCTTC. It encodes CASSRDGSDYGYTF.

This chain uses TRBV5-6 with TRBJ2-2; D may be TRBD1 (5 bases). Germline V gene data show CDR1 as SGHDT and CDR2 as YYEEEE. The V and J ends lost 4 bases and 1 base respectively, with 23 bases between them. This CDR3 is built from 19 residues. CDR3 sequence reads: CASSARQYLTPKNTGELFF. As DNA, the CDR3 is TGTGCCAGCAGCGCCCGACAGTATTTAACACCCAAGAACACCGGGGAGCTGTTTTTT.

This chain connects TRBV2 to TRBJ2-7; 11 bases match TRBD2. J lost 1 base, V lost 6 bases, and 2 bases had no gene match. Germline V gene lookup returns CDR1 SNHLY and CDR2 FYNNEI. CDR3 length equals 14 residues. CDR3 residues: CASRPSGGSYEQYF. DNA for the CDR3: TGTGCCAGCAGGCCTAGCGGGGGGTCCTACGAGCAGTACTTC.

Here the CDR3 reads CASSLEGGPDNSPLHF. The CDR3 nucleotides read TGTGCCAGCAGCTTAGAAGGGGGACCCGATAATTCACCCCTCCACTTT. V and J are TRBV7-8 and TRBJ1-6, with TRBD1 as a possible D gene (6 bases). Germline CDR1 is SGHVS and CDR2 is FQNEAQ. This CDR3 comprises 16 residues. Trimming left V 1 base short and J 5 bases short, with 12 bases between. Full variable domain (remainder filled in from reference TRBV7-8 and TRBJ1-6): GAGVSQSPRYKVAKRGQDVALRCDPISGHVSLFWYQQALGQGPEFLTYFQNEAQLDKSGLPSDRFFAERPEGSVSTLKIQRTQQEDSAVYLCASSLEGGPDNSPLHFGNGTRLTVT.

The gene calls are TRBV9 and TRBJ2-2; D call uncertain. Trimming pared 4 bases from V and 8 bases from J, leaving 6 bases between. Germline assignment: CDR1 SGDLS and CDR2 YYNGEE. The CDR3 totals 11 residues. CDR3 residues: CASSPEGELFF. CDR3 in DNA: TGTGCCAGCAGCCCCGAGGGGGAGCTGTTTTTT.

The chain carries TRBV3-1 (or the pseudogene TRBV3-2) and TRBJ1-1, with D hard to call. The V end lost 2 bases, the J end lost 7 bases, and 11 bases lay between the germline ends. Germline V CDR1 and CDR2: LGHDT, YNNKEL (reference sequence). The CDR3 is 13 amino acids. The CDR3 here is CASSQHPAVEAFF. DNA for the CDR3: TGTGCCAGCAGCCAACACCCTGCGGTTGAAGCTTTCTTT.

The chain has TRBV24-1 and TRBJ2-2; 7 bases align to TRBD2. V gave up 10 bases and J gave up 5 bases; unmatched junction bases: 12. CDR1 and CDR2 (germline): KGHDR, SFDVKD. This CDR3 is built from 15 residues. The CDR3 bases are TGTGCCACTTCACCAGTCCCAGCGGGGACCGGGGAGCTGTTTTTT. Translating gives CATSPVPAGTGELFF.

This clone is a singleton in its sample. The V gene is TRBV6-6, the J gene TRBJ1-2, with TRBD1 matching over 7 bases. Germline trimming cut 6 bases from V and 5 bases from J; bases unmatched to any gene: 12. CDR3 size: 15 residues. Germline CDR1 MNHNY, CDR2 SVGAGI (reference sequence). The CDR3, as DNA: TGTGCCAGCAGAGAGTCCAACAGGGGAAGGTATGGCTACACCTTC. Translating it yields CASRESNRGRYGYTF.

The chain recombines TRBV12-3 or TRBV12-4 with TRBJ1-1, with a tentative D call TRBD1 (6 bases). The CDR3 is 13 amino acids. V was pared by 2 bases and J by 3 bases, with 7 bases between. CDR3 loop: CASSLTGYTEAFF. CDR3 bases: TGTGCCAGCAGTTTAACAGGGTACACTGAAGCTTTCTTT.

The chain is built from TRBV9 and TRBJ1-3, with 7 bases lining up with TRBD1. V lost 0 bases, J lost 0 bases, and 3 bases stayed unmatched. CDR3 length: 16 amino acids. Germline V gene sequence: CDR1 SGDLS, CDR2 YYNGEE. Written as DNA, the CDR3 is TGTGCCAGCAGCGTAGCTTGGGACAGCTCTGGAAACACCATATATTTT. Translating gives CASSVAWDSSGNTIYF.

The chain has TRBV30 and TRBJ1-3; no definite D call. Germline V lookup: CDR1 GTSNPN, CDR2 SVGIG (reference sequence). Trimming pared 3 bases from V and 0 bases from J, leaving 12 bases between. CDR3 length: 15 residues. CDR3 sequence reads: CAWSVWAGSGNTIYF. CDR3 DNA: TGTGCCTGGAGCGTATGGGCGGGCTCTGGAAACACCATATATTTT.

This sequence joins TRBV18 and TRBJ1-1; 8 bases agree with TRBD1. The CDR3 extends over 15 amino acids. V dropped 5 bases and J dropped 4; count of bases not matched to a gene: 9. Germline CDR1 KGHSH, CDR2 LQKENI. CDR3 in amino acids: CASSVWGQGATEAFF. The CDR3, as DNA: TGTGCCAGCTCAGTATGGGGTCAGGGGGCCACTGAAGCTTTCTTT. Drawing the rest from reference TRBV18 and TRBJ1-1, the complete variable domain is NAGVMQNPRHLVRRRGQEARLRCSPMKGHSHVYWYRQLPEEGLKFMVYLQKENIIDESGMPKERFSAEFPKEGPSILRIQQVVRGDSAAYFCASSVWGQGATEAFFGQGTRLTVV.

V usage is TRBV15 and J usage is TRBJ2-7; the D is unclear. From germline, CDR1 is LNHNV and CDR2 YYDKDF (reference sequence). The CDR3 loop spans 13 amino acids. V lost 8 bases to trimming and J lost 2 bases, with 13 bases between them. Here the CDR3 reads CATRQTPAYEQYF. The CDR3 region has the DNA TGTGCCACCCGACAAACCCCCGCCTACGAGCAGTACTTC.

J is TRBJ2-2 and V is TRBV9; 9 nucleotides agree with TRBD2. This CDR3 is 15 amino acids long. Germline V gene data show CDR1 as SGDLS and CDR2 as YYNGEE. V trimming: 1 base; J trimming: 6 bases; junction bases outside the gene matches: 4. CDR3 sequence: CASSVSRGGAGELFF. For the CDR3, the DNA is TGTGCCAGCAGCGTATCTCGCGGGGGGGCCGGGGAGCTGTTTTTT.

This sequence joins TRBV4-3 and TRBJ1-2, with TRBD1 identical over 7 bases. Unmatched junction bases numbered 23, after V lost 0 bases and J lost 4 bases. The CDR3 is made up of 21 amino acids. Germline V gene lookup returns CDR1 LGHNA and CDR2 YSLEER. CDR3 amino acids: CASSQETHQQGPHRIVYGYTF. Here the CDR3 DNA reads TGCGCCAGCAGCCAAGAAACCCACCAACAGGGGCCACACCGTATAGTCTATGGCTACACCTTC.

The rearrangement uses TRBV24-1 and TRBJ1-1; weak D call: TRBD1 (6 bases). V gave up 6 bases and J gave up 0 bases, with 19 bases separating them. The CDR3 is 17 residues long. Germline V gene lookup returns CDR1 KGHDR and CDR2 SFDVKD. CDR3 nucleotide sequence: TGTGCCACCAGTACTCCCCTACAGGGTACGATGAACACTGAAGCTTTCTTT. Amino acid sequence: CATSTPLQGTMNTEAFF.

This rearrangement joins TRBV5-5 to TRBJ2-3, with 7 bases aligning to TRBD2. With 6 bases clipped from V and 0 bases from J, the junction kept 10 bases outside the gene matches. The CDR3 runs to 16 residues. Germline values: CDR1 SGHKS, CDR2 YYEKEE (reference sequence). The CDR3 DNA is TGTGCCAGCATCACACGTGGGGGGGGGAGCACAGATACGCAGTATTTT. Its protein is CASITRGGGSTDTQYF. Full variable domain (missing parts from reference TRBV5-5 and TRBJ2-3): DAGVTQSPTHLIKTRGQQVTLRCSPISGHKSVSWYQQVLGQGPQFIFQYYEKEERGRGNFPDRFSARQFPNYSSELNVNALLLGDSALYLCASITRGGGSTDTQYFGPGTRLTVL.

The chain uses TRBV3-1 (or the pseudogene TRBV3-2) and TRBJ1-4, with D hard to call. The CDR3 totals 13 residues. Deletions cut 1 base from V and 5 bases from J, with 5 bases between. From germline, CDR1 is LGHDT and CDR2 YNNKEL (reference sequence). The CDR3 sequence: CASSQGGNEKLFF. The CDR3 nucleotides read TGTGCCAGCAGCCAAGGAGGGAATGAAAAACTGTTTTTT.

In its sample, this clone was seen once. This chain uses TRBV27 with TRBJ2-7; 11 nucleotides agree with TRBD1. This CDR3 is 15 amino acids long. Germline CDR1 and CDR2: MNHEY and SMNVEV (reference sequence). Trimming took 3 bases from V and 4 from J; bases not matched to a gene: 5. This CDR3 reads CASSFRTGGAYEQYF. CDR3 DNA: TGTGCCAGCAGTTTCAGGACAGGGGGCGCGTACGAGCAGTACTTC.

The CDR3 bases are TGCGCCAGCAGCCCCGGGGGGAACTATGGCTACACCTTC. This sequence encodes CASSPGGNYGYTF. The chain has TRBV5-1 and TRBJ1-2; D perhaps matches TRBD1 (5 bases). This CDR3 is 13 amino acids long. Trimming cost V 4 bases and J 2 bases, with 9 bases left between them. Germline V gives CDR1 SGHRS, CDR2 YFSETQ. The variable domain in full, with the rest retrieved from reference TRBV5-1 and TRBJ1-2, is KAGVTQTPRYLIKTRGQQVTLSCSPISGHRSVSWYQQTPGQGLQFLFEYFSETQRNKGNFPGRFSGRQFSNSRSEMNVSTLELGDSALYLCASSPGGNYGYTFGSGTRLTVV.

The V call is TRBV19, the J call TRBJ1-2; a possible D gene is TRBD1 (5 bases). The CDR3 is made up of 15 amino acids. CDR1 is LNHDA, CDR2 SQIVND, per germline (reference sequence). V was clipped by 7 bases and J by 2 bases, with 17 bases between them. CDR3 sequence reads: CASTMDPGLNYGYTF. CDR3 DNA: TGTGCCAGTACTATGGACCCAGGGTTAAACTATGGCTACACCTTC. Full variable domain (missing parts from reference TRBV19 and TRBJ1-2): DGGITQSPKYLFRKEGQNVTLSCEQNLNHDAMYWYRQDPGQGLRLIYYSQIVNDFQKGDIAEGYSVSREKKESFPLTVTSAQKNPTAFYLCASTMDPGLNYGYTFGSGTRLTVV.

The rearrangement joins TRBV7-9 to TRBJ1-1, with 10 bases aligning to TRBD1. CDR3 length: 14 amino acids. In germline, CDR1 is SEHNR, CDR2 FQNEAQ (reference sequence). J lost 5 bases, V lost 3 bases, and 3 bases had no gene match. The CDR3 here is CASSLGTGVTEAFF. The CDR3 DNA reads TGTGCCAGCAGCTTGGGGACAGGGGTTACTGAAGCTTTCTTT.

In DNA form, the CDR3 reads TGTGCCAGCAGCTTAGACGCCGGGACAGGAGGTTTAGTACATCAGCCCCAGCATTTT. Protein sequence: CASSLDAGTGGLVHQPQHF. The chain recombines TRBV7-9 with TRBJ1-5, with 8 bases fitting TRBD1. This CDR3 has 19 amino acids. The junction had 16 bases not matched to a gene; V was cut back by 1 base and J by 5 bases. Germline-derived CDR1 and CDR2 are SEHNR and FQNEAQ (reference sequence).

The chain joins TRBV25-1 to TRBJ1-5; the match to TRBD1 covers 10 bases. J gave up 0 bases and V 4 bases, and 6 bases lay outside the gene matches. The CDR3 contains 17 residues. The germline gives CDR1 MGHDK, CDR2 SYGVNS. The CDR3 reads CASSGATGGHSNQPQHF. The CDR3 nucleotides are TGTGCCAGCAGTGGCGCGACAGGGGGCCATAGCAATCAGCCCCAGCATTTT. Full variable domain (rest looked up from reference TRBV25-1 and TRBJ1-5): EADIYQTPRYLVIGTGKKITLECSQTMGHDKMYWYQQDPGMELHLIHYSYGVNSTEKGDLSSESTVSRIRTEHFPLTLESARPSHTSQYLCASSGATGGHSNQPQHFGDGTRLSIL.

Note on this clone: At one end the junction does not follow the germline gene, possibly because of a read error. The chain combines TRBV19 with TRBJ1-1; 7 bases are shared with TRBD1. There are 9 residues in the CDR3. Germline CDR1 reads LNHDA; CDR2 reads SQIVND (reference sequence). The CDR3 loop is CASGRGFNF. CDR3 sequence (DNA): TGTGCCAGTGGCAGGGGGTTCAACTTT.

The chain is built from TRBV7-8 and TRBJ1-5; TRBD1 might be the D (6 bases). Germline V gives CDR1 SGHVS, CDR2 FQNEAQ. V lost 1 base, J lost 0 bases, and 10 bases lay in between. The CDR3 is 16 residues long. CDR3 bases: TGTGCCAGCAGCTTAGAAAGGGGGTTTAGCAATCAGCCCCAGCATTTT. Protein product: CASSLERGFSNQPQHF. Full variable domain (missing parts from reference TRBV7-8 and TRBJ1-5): GAGVSQSPRYKVAKRGQDVALRCDPISGHVSLFWYQQALGQGPEFLTYFQNEAQLDKSGLPSDRFFAERPEGSVSTLKIQRTQQEDSAVYLCASSLERGFSNQPQHFGDGTRLSIL.

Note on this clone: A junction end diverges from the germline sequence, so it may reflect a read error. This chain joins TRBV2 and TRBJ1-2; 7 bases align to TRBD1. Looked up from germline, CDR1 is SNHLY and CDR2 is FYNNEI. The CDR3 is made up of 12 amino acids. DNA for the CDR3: TGTGCCAGCAGACCTCAGGGGGATAATCCTGACTTC. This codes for CASRPQGDNPDF.

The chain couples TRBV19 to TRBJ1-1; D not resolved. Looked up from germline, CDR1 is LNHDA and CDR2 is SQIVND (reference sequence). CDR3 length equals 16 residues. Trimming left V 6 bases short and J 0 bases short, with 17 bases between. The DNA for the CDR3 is TGTGCCAGTAGCCCCGCGGATTTTCCCATGAACACTGAAGCTTTCTTT. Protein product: CASSPADFPMNTEAFF.

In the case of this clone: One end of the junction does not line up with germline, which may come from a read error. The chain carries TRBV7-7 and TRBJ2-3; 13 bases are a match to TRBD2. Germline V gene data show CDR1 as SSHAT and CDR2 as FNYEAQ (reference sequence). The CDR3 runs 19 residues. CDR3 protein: CASSLAAPGLAGVTDTQYF. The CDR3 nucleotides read TGTGCTAGCAGCTTAGCAGCCCCCGGACTAGCGGGGGTTACAGATACGCAGTATTTT.

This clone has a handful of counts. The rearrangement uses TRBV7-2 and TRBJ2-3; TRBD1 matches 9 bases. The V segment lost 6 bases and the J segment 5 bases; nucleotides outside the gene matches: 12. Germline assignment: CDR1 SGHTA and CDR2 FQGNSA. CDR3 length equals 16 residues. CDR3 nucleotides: TGTGCCAGCAGTTCGAGGAACAGGGGGCGCATAGATACGCAGTATTTT. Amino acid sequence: CASSSRNRGRIDTQYF.